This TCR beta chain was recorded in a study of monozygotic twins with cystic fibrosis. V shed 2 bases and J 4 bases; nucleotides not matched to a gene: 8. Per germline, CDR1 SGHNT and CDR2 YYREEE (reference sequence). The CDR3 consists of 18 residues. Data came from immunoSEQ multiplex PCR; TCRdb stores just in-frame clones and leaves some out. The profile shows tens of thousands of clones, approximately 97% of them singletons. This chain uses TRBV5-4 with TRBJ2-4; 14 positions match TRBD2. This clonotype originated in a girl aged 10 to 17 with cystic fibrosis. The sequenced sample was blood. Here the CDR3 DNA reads TGTGCCAGCAGCTTAGGGGGACTAGCGGGAGCTAAGAAAAACATTCAGTACTTC. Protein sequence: CASSLGGLAGAKKNIQYF.